The TCR beta chain under discussion was sequenced for a study of tumor-infiltrating lymphocytes in primary liver carcinoma. Overall study results and limits: Tumor region pairs overlapped more than did tumor-adjacent and tumor-blood pairs.

V lost 6 bases, J lost 6 bases, and 5 bases stayed unmatched. The CDR3 contains 14 residues. CDR1 PRHDT and CDR2 FYEKMQ come from the germline V gene (reference sequence). For each extraction, RNA and DNA were obtained together from about 21-30 mg of unsorted bulk tissue. Synthesis of TCR beta cDNA was carried out from 450 to 500 ng total RNA with a constant-region primer. Three-round nested multiplex PCR performed with slightly modified ARM-PCR produced the TCR beta libraries. Both of the initial two PCR rounds ran for 10 cycles and employed TRBV1-TRBV30 forward primers alongside a C-beta reverse primer. TCRdb itself ran the multiplex PCR reads through MiXCR, one entry per CDR3 protein. The sample consists of about 97,000 distinct CDR3 sequences, around 66% of them appearing once. This clonotype was seen at least ten times. Its matching antigen is unknown.

The receptor was derived from an older woman with primary liver carcinoma and hepatitis B virus infection. The chain recombines TRBV13 with TRBJ2-1, with 10 bases fitting TRBD1. Source material: liver tumor tissue from sampling region 2. The subset was: tumor region T2, inferior pole. The DNA for the CDR3 is TGTGCCAGCAGGCGCCGGGACAGGGGCAATGAGCAGTTCTTC. This sequence encodes CASRRRDRGNEQFF.